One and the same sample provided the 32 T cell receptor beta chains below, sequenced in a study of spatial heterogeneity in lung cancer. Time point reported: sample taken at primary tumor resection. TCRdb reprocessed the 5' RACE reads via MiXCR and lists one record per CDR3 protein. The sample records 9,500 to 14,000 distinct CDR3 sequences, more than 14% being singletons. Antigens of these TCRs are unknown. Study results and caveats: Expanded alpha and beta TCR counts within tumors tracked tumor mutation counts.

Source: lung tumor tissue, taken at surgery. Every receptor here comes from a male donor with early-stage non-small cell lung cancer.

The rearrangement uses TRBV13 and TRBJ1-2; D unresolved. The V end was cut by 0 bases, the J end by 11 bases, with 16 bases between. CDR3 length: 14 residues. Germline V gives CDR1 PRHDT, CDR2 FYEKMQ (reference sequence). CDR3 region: CASSLGFGQTNYTF. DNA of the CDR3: TGTGCCAGCAGCTTAGGTTTTGGGCAGACCAATTACACCTTC.

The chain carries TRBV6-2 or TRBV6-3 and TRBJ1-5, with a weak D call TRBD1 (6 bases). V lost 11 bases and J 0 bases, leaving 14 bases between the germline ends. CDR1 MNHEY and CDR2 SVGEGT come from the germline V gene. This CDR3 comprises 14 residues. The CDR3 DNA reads TGTGCCTCGACCGGGACAAATAGCAATCAGCCCCAGCATTTT. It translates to CASTGTNSNQPQHF.

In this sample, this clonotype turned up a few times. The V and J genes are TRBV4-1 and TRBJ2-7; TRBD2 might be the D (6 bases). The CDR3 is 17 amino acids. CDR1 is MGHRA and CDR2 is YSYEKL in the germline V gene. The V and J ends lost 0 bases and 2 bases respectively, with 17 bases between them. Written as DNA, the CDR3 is TGCGCCAGCAGCCAAGATGCAGGCCGGGACTCCACCTACGAGCAGTACTTC. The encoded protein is CASSQDAGRDSTYEQYF.

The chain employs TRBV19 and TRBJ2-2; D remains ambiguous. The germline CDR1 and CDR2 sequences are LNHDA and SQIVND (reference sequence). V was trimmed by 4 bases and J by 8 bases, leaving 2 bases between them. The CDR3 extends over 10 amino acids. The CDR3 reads CASSTGELFF. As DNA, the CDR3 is TGTGCCAGTAGTACGGGGGAGCTGTTTTTT.

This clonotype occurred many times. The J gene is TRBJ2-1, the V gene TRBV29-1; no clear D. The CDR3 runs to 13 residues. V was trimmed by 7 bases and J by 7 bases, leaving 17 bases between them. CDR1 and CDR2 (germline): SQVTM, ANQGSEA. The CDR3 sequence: CSETRTMGNEQFF. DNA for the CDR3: TGCAGCGAAACTCGAACTATGGGGAATGAGCAGTTCTTC.

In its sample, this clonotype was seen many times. Here the CDR3 DNA reads TGCAGTGCTAACGAGCCGGTCGGGAGCGGCTACGAGCAGTACTTC. Protein product: CSANEPVGSGYEQYF. The chain is built from TRBV20-1 and TRBJ2-7; tentative D call: TRBD2 (6 bases). V gave up 4 bases and J gave up 3 bases, with 19 bases separating them. The CDR3 totals 15 residues. Germline values: CDR1 DFQATT, CDR2 SNEGSKA (reference sequence).

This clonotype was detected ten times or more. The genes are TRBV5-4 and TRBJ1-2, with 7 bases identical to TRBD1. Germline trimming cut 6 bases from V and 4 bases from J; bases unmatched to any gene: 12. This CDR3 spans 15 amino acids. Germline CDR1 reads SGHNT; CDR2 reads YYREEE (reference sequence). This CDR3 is CASKSARTGIYGYTF. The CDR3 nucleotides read TGTGCCAGCAAGTCAGCGAGGACAGGCATCTATGGCTACACCTTC.

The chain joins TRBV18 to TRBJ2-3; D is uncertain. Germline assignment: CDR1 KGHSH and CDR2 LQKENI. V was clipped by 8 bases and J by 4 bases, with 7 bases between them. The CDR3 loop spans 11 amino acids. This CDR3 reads CASRTADTQYF. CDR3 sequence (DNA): TGTGCCAGCCGAACGGCAGATACGCAGTATTTT. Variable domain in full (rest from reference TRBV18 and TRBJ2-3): NAGVMQNPRHLVRRRGQEARLRCSPMKGHSHVYWYRQLPEEGLKFMVYLQKENIIDESGMPKERFSAEFPKEGPSILRIQQVVRGDSAAYFCASRTADTQYFGPGTRLTVL.

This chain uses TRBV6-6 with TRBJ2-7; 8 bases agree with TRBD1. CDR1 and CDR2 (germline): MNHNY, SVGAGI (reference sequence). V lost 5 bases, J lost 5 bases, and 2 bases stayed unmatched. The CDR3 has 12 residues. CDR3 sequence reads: CASSMTGDEQYF. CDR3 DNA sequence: TGTGCCAGCAGTATGACAGGGGACGAGCAGTACTTC.

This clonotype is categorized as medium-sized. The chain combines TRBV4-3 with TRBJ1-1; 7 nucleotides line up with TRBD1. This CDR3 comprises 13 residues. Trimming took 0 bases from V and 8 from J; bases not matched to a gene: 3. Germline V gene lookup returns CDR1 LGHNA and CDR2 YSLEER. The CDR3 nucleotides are TGCGCCAGCAGCCAAGATGGGACAGCGGAAGCTTTCTTT. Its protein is CASSQDGTAEAFF.

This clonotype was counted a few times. The CDR3 DNA reads as TGCGCCAGCAGCTTAACGGAAAATCAGCCCCAGCATTTT. It codes for CASSLTENQPQHF. This chain uses TRBV4-3 with TRBJ1-5, with unresolved D. V dropped 5 bases and J dropped 4 bases, with 9 bases sitting between them. The CDR3 loop spans 13 amino acids. The germline V gene has CDR1 LGHNA and CDR2 YSLEER.

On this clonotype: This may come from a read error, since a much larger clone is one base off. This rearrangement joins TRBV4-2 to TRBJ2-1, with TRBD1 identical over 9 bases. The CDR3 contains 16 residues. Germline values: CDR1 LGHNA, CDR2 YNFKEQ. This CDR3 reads CASSHPQGAGDNGQFF. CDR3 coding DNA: TGTGCCAGCAGCCACCCACAGGGGGCAGGGGACAATGGGCAGTTCTTC.

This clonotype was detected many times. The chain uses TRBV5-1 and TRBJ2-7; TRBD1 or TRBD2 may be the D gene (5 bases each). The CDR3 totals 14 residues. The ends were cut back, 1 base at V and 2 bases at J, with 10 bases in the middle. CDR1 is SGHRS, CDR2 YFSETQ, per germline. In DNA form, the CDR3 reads TGCGCCAGCAGCTTGTATGGGGGAGCCTACGAGCAGTACTTC. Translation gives CASSLYGGAYEQYF.

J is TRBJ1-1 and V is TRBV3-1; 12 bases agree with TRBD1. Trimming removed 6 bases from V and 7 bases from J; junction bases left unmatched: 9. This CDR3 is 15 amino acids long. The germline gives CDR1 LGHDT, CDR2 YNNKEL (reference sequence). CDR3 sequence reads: CASRQRDRGRNEAFF. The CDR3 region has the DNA TGTGCCAGCAGACAAAGGGACAGGGGGCGGAATGAAGCTTTCTTT.

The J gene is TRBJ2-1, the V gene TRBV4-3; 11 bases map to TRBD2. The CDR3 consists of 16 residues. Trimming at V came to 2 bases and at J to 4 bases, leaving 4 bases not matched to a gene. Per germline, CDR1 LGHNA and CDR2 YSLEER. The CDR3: CASSQTTSGGYNEQFF. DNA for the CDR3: TGCGCCAGCAGCCAAACAACTAGCGGGGGTTACAATGAGCAGTTCTTC.

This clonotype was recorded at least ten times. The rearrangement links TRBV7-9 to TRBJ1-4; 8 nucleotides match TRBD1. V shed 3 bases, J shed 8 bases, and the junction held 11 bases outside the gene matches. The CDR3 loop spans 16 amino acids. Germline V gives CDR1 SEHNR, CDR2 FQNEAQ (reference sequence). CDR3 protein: CASSFDPTGAAEKLFF. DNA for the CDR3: TGTGCCAGCAGCTTCGACCCGACAGGGGCGGCGGAAAAACTGTTTTTT.

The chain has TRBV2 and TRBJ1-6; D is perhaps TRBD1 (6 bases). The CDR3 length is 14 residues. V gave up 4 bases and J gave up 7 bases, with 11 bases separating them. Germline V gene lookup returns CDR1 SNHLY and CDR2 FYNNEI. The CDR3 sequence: CASSADSLNSPLHF. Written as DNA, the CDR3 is TGTGCCAGCAGTGCGGACAGCTTAAATTCACCCCTCCACTTT.

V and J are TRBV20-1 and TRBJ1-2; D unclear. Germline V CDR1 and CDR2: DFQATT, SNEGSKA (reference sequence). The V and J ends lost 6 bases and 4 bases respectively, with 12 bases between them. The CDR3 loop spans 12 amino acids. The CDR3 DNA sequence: TGCAGTGCCTCCGGAGGTCTCTATGGCTACACCTTC. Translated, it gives CSASGGLYGYTF.

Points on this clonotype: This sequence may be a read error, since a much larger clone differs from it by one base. The CDR3 spells CASSTSGRYNGQFF. DNA of the CDR3: TGTGCCAGCAGTACTAGCGGGAGGTACAATGGGCAGTTCTTC. This chain connects TRBV11-2 to TRBJ2-1; TRBD2 matches at 12 bases. The CDR3 runs 14 residues. Germline CDR1 and CDR2: SGHAT and FQNNGV.

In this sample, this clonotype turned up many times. CDR3 DNA: TGTGCCAGCAGCCAAGAAGGGGGTAAAGCTAACTATGGCTACACCTTC. Residues: CASSQEGGKANYGYTF. The V call is TRBV4-2, the J call TRBJ1-2, with TRBD1 as a possible D gene (6 bases). The V end lost 0 bases, the J end lost 0 bases, and 11 bases lay between the germline ends. Germline loops: CDR1 LGHNA, CDR2 YNFKEQ. There are 16 residues in the CDR3.

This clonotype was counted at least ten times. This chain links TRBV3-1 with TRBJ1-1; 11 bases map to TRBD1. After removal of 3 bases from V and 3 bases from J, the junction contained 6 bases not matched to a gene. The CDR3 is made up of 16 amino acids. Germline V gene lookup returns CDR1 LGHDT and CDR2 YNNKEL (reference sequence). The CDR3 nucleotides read TGTGCCAGCAGCCACGGACAGGGGGCGGGGTACACTGAAGCTTTCTTT. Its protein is CASSHGQGAGYTEAFF. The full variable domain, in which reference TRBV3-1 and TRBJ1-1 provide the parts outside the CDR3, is DTAVSQTPKYLVTQMGNDKSIKCEQNLGHDTMYWYKQDSKKFLKIMFSYNNKELIINETVPNRFSPKSPDKAHLNLHINSLELGDSAVYFCASSHGQGAGYTEAFFGQGTRLTVV.

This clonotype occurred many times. The CDR3 reads CASRQVAGELFF. The DNA of the CDR3 is TGTGCCAGCAGGCAAGTTGCCGGGGAGCTGTTTTTT. This chain joins TRBV6-2 or TRBV6-3 and TRBJ2-2; D gene uncertain. This CDR3 contains 12 residues. Looked up from germline, CDR1 is MNHEY and CDR2 is SVGEGT. V shed 6 bases and J shed 6 bases, with 8 bases lying between them.

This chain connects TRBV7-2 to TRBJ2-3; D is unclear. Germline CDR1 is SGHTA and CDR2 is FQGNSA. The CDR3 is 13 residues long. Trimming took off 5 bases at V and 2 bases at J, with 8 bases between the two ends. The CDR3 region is CASSLENTDTQYF. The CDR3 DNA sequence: TGTGCCAGCAGCCTCGAGAACACAGATACGCAGTATTTT.

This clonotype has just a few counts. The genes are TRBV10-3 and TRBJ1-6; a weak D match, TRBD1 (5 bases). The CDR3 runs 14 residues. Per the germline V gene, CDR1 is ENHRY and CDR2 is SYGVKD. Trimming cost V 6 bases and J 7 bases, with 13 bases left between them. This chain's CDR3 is CAISGDQGNSPLHF. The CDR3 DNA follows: TGTGCCATCAGCGGGGACCAGGGAAATTCACCCCTCCACTTT.

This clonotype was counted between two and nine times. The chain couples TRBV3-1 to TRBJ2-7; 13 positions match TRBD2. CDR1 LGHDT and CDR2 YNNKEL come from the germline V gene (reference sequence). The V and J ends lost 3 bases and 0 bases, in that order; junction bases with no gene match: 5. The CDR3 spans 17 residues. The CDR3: CASSHGTSGTPSYEQYF. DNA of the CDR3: TGTGCCAGCAGCCATGGGACTAGCGGGACCCCCTCCTACGAGCAGTACTTC.

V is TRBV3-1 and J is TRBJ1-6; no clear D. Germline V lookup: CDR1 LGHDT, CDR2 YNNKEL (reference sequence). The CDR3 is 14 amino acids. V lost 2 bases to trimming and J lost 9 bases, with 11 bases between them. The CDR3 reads CASSQREKRSPLHF. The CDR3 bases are TGTGCCAGCAGCCAAAGGGAAAAGCGTTCACCCCTCCACTTT.

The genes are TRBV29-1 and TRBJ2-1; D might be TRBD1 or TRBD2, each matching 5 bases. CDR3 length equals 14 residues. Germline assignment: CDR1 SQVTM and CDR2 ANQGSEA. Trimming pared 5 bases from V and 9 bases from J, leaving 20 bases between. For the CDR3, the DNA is TGCAGCGTTCACCTGGGGACCCCGCTCAGTGAGCAGTTCTTC. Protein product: CSVHLGTPLSEQFF.

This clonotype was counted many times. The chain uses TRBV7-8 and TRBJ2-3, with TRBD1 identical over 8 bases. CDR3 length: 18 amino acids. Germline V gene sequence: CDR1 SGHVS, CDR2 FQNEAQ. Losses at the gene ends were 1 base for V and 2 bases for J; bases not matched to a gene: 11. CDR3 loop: CASSLERRTGTSTDTQYF. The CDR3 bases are TGTGCCAGCAGCTTAGAGAGGAGGACAGGGACTTCCACAGATACGCAGTATTTT.

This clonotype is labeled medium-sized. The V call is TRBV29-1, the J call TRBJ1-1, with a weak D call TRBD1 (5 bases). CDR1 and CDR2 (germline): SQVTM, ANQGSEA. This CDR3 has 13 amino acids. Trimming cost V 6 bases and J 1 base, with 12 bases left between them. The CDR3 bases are TGCAGCGTCTTGGCCACAGGGAACACTGAAGCTTTCTTT. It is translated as CSVLATGNTEAFF.

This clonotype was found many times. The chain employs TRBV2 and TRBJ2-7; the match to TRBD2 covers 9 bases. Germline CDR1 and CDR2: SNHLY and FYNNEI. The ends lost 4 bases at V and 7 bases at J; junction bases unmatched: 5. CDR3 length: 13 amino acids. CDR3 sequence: CASSVGLAKEQYF. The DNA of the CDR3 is TGTGCCAGCAGTGTGGGACTAGCAAAGGAGCAGTACTTC.

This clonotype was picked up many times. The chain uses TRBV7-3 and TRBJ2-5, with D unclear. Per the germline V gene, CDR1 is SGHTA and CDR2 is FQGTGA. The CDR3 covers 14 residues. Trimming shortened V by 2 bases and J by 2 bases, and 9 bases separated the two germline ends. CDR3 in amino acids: CASSLSPGQETQYF. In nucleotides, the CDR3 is TGTGCCAGCAGCTTATCCCCAGGACAAGAGACCCAGTACTTC.

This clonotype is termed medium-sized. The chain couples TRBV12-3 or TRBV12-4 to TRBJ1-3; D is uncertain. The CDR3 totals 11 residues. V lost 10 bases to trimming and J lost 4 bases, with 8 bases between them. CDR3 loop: CANGGGNTIYF. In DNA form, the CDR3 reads TGTGCCAACGGTGGCGGAAACACCATATATTTT.